The 15 T cell receptor beta chains in this list originate from one sample, sequenced in a study of blood T cell repertoires in COVID-19. Profiling relied on immunoSEQ multiplex PCR, and the TCRdb table lists in-frame clones only, not all of them. The sample yields 300,000 to 500,000 clones, 88% seen once. The sample taken for sequencing was PBMCs or T cells enriched from blood (not recorded which). The source of these receptors is a woman aged 40 to 50 with acute COVID-19.

The chain uses TRBV5-1 and TRBJ2-2; 8 nucleotides align to TRBD1. Germline V gene lookup returns CDR1 SGHRS and CDR2 YFSETQ. V lost 5 bases, J lost 3 bases, and 9 bases stayed unmatched. This CDR3 spans 16 amino acids. In DNA form, the CDR3 reads TGCGCCAGCAGTCGACGACAGGGGCTAGACACCGGGGAGCTGTTTTTT. Protein: CASSRRQGLDTGELFF.

V and J are TRBV9 and TRBJ1-2; unclear D gene. Germline CDR1 reads SGDLS; CDR2 reads YYNGEE. V was pared by 4 bases and J by 6 bases, with 16 bases between. The CDR3 runs 14 residues. For the CDR3, the DNA is TGTGCCAGCAGCCCCAGGCCGCGGGGAGATGGCTACACCTTC. Encoded protein: CASSPRPRGDGYTF.

This clone was counted a single time. This chain joins TRBV21-1 and TRBJ1-3. TRBV21-1 is termed a pseudogene. The CDR3 runs 20 residues. The CDR3: CASSNFYRRLGIGSGNTIYF. In DNA form, the CDR3 reads TGTGCCAGCAGCAATTTTTATCGGCGTCTCGGGATCGGCTCTGGAAACACCATATATTTT.

V is TRBV9 and J is TRBJ1-6; the D is unclear. The ends were cut back, 0 bases at V and 7 bases at J, with 11 bases in the middle. CDR3 size: 15 residues. Germline-derived CDR1 and CDR2 are SGDLS and YYNGEE. The CDR3 is CASSVEEGRNSPLHF. CDR3 DNA sequence: TGTGCCAGCAGCGTAGAGGAAGGGAGGAATTCACCCCTCCACTTT.

CDR3 amino acids: CATSSILGGEKLFF. The CDR3 nucleotides read TGTGCCACCAGCTCAATATTAGGGGGTGAAAAACTGTTTTTT. J is TRBJ1-4 and V is TRBV15; D possibly corresponds to TRBD1 (6 bases). Trimming stripped 5 bases from V and 7 bases from J, with 14 bases between. CDR1 is LNHNV, CDR2 YYDKDF, per germline (reference sequence). The CDR3 totals 14 residues.

This chain joins TRBV29-1 and TRBJ2-7; 8 nucleotides line up with TRBD2. The CDR3 has 13 residues. V lost 5 bases, J lost 6 bases, and 9 bases stayed unmatched. Per the germline V gene, CDR1 is SQVTM and CDR2 is ANQGSEA. CDR3 loop: CSVSRGDGREQYF. The CDR3 nucleotides are TGCAGCGTTTCGCGGGGGGATGGGCGCGAGCAGTACTTC.

The chain couples TRBV25-1 to TRBJ2-3; tentative D call: TRBD1 (6 bases). The CDR3 is 14 residues long. The ends were cut back, 3 bases at V and 6 bases at J, with 13 bases in the middle. Germline CDR1 MGHDK, CDR2 SYGVNS. The CDR3 bases are TGTGCCAGCAGTGATTTGACAGGCAGCGATACGCAGTATTTT. It codes for CASSDLTGSDTQYF.

The CDR3 here is CATSDSRDRVDGYTF. CDR3 nucleotides: TGTGCCACCAGTGATAGCCGGGACAGGGTTGATGGCTACACCTTC. The J gene is TRBJ1-2, the V gene TRBV24-1, with TRBD1 matching 9 bases. This CDR3 has 15 amino acids. Losses at the gene ends were 3 bases for V and 6 bases for J; bases not matched to a gene: 7. In germline, CDR1 is KGHDR, CDR2 SFDVKD.

The rearrangement uses TRBV5-1 and TRBJ1-1; TRBD1 might be the D (5 bases). V was pared by 4 bases and J by 5 bases, with 9 bases between. CDR3 length: 12 amino acids. Per germline, CDR1 SGHRS and CDR2 YFSETQ. In nucleotides, the CDR3 is TGCGCCAGCAGCGGGGCTGGAACTGAAGCTTTCTTT. It specifies CASSGAGTEAFF.

This rearrangement joins TRBV6-5 to TRBJ1-5, with D perhaps matching TRBD1 (6 bases). Germline CDR1 reads MNHEY; CDR2 reads SVGAGI. V dropped 7 bases and J dropped 6 bases, with 10 bases sitting between them. The CDR3 runs to 12 residues. Written as DNA, the CDR3 is TGTGCCAGCACTTTCAGGGGTCAGCCCCAGCATTTT. Protein: CASTFRGQPQHF.

A word on this clone: This specimen includes other DNA sequences encoding the same CDR3. The chain employs TRBV29-1 and TRBJ1-1, with TRBD1 as a possible D gene (5 bases). Germline assignment: CDR1 SQVTM and CDR2 ANQGSEA. This CDR3 contains 12 residues. V dropped 3 bases and J dropped 2 bases, with 7 bases sitting between them. The CDR3 DNA is TGCAGCGTTGACAGGGCTAACACTGAAGCTTTCTTT. It encodes CSVDRANTEAFF.

V usage is TRBV2 and J usage is TRBJ1-1, with D unclear. CDR3 length: 13 residues. Germline loops: CDR1 SNHLY, CDR2 FYNNEI. V gave up 4 bases and J gave up 0 bases, with 6 bases separating them. The CDR3 sequence is CASSVFVNTEAFF. The CDR3 bases are TGTGCCAGCAGTGTCTTTGTGAACACTGAAGCTTTCTTT.

The gene calls are TRBV11-3 and TRBJ2-7; 10 bases fit TRBD1. Losses at the gene ends were 0 bases for V and 4 bases for J; bases not matched to a gene: 3. The germline gives CDR1 SGHNT, CDR2 YENEEA. The CDR3 totals 15 residues. The CDR3 sequence is CASSLEGTGVYEQYF. DNA for the CDR3: TGTGCCAGCAGCTTAGAGGGGACAGGGGTATACGAGCAGTACTTC.

This rearrangement joins TRBV3-1 (or the pseudogene TRBV3-2) to TRBJ1-6, with D perhaps matching TRBD1 (5 bases). V gave up 3 bases and J gave up 7 bases, with 13 bases separating them. Germline lookup yields CDR1 LGHDT and CDR2 YNNKEL (reference sequence). CDR3 length: 15 residues. The CDR3, as DNA: TGTGCCAGCAGCCAGGTACAGGTCCCGAATTCACCCCTCCACTTT. Translated: CASSQVQVPNSPLHF.

A word on this clone: Relative to the germline gene, one junction end is altered; a read error may explain this. V and J are TRBV24-1 and TRBJ1-2; 12 positions match TRBD1. CDR1 is KGHDR and CDR2 is SFDVKD in the germline V gene. The CDR3 totals 13 residues. CDR3 amino acids: CATSEPGTGGAVF. The CDR3 DNA follows: TGTGCCACCAGTGAACCCGGGACAGGGGGCGCAGTCTTC.